The next 29 T cell receptor beta chains were all read from a single sample in a study of blood T cell repertoires in COVID-19. Clones were sequenced by immunoSEQ multiplex PCR, and TCRdb holds only the in-frame ones, with some missing. The sample has nearly 350,000 clones; 87% are singletons. Source material: PBMCs or T cells enriched from blood (not recorded which). These receptors all stem from a woman aged 25 to 45 who had recovered from COVID-19.

A few counts support this clone. The V gene is TRBV30, the J gene TRBJ1-6; a weak D match, TRBD1 (5 bases). This CDR3 comprises 21 residues. Germline CDR1 and CDR2: GTSNPN and SVGIG (reference sequence). Trimming took off 2 bases at V and 0 bases at J, with 26 bases between the two ends. DNA of the CDR3: TGTGCCTGGAGTTACACTACTCCGGGGGTCTTGCCTAGCTCCTATAATTCACCCCTCCACTTT. It translates to CAWSYTTPGVLPSSYNSPLHF.

The chain uses TRBV12-5 and TRBJ2-2, with a tentative D call TRBD1 (6 bases). Trimming took 4 bases from V and 2 from J, leaving 11 bases between them. Germline V gene data show CDR1 as LGHNT and CDR2 as FRNRAP. The CDR3 sequence is 15 residues long. In nucleotides, the CDR3 is TGTGCTAGTGGTTGGATAGGGGGAAACACCGGGGAGCTGTTTTTT. Translated, it gives CASGWIGGNTGELFF.

The CDR3 region is CASRAGLYQETQYF. The CDR3 DNA reads TGTGCCAGCAGGGCAGGGCTCTACCAAGAGACCCAGTACTTC. The V gene is TRBV2, the J gene TRBJ2-5; possibly TRBD1 for D (5 bases). The CDR3 is made up of 14 amino acids. Per germline, CDR1 SNHLY and CDR2 FYNNEI. V lost 6 bases to trimming and J lost 0 bases, with 11 bases between them. Looking up the rest from reference TRBV2 and TRBJ2-5 gives the full variable domain: EPEVTQTPSHQVTQMGQEVILRCVPISNHLYFYWYRQILGQKVEFLVSFYNNEISEKSEIFDDQFSVERPDGSNFTLKIRSTKLEDSAMYFCASRAGLYQETQYFGPGTRLLVL.

This chain joins TRBV6-5 and TRBJ1-1, with 8 bases lining up with TRBD1. In germline, CDR1 is MNHEY, CDR2 SVGAGI. V was clipped by 6 bases and J by 6 bases; unmatched bases: 3. The CDR3 has 12 residues. CDR3 region: CASRDREPEAFF. CDR3 DNA sequence: TGTGCCAGCAGGGACAGGGAACCTGAAGCTTTCTTT.

This chain joins TRBV29-1 and TRBJ1-3, with 8 bases matching TRBD1. V shed 6 bases and J 4 bases; nucleotides not matched to a gene: 8. Germline CDR1 SQVTM, CDR2 ANQGSEA. The CDR3 is 14 residues long. Here the CDR3 reads CSVLQGAGGNTIYF. The CDR3 region has the DNA TGCAGCGTCTTGCAGGGGGCGGGAGGAAACACCATATATTTT.

In DNA, the CDR3 is TGTGCCAGCAGCTTAAGTGGGCTCAGGCCCCAGCATTTT. Its translation: CASSLSGLRPQHF. This chain joins TRBV5-6 and TRBJ1-5, with unresolved D. The V end lost 2 bases, the J end lost 9 bases, and 12 bases lay between the germline ends. This CDR3 contains 13 residues. Germline V CDR1 and CDR2: SGHDT, YYEEEE.

This chain joins TRBV5-8 and TRBJ1-5, with TRBD1 matching 7 bases. Germline CDR1 is SGHTS and CDR2 is YDEGEE. V shed 4 bases and J 7 bases; nucleotides not matched to a gene: 8. This CDR3 region has 14 residues. CDR3 bases: TGTGCCAGCAGCCCGATCAGGGGGACACAGCCCCAGCATTTT. Its translation is CASSPIRGTQPQHF.

This clone was picked up one time. The chain carries TRBV11-2 and TRBJ2-5; D is undetermined. CDR1 is SGHAT, CDR2 FQNNGV, per germline. V gave up 0 bases and J gave up 7 bases, with 15 bases separating them. The CDR3 length is 15 residues. The CDR3, as DNA: TGTGCCAGCAGCTTAGAAATAATGAGGCGCGGGACCCAGTACTTC. It codes for CASSLEIMRRGTQYF.

The chain links TRBV19 to TRBJ2-2; no reliable D call. CDR3 length equals 15 residues. The germline gives CDR1 LNHDA, CDR2 SQIVND (reference sequence). Trimming left V 1 base short and J 7 bases short, with 13 bases between. For the CDR3, the DNA is TGTGCCAGTAGTATAGGGGCCTTGACGAGCGGGGAGCTGTTTTTT. It encodes CASSIGALTSGELFF.

This clone appeared a few times. This chain uses TRBV19 with TRBJ1-1, with D perhaps TRBD1 (6 bases). This CDR3 contains 14 residues. Germline CDR1 reads LNHDA; CDR2 reads SQIVND (reference sequence). V was clipped by 7 bases and J by 6 bases, with 18 bases between them. The DNA of the CDR3 is TGTGCCAGTAAGATAGGACAGCCCGGCGCTGAAGCTTTCTTT. It yields the protein CASKIGQPGAEAFF.

The chain employs TRBV7-9 and TRBJ2-1, with D possibly matching TRBD2 (5 bases). V was pared by 2 bases and J by 0 bases, with 17 bases between. Germline V gene data show CDR1 as SEHNR and CDR2 as FQNEAQ (reference sequence). The CDR3 sequence is 18 residues long. CDR3 sequence reads: CASSLSLAGIPSYNEQFF. As DNA, the CDR3 is TGTGCCAGCAGCTTAAGTCTAGCCGGCATCCCCTCCTACAATGAGCAGTTCTTC.

There are a few counts of this clone. This chain uses TRBV15 with TRBJ2-3, with TRBD2 matching over 9 bases. The CDR3 consists of 16 residues. Trimming took 7 bases from V and 2 from J; bases not matched to a gene: 10. Per germline, CDR1 LNHNV and CDR2 YYDKDF (reference sequence). The CDR3 protein is CATTDGLASLTDTQYF. The CDR3 DNA reads TGTGCCACCACCGACGGACTAGCGAGTCTCACAGATACGCAGTATTTT.

This clone showed up just once. The V and J genes are TRBV7-2 and TRBJ1-5; D is perhaps TRBD1 (5 bases). CDR1 is SGHTA and CDR2 is FQGNSA in the germline V gene. Trimming removed 6 bases from V and 7 bases from J, with 22 bases in between. The CDR3 extends over 16 amino acids. The CDR3 region has the DNA TGTGCCAGCAGACCTTTCGGAGGGGCCAGAGGGCAGCCCCAGCATTTT. Protein: CASRPFGGARGQPQHF. The full variable domain, with the rest looked up from reference TRBV7-2 and TRBJ1-5, is GAGVSQSPSNKVTEKGKDVELRCDPISGHTALYWYRQSLGQGLEFLIYFQGNSAPDKSGLPSDRFSAERTGGSVSTLTIQRTQQEDSAVYLCASRPFGGARGQPQHFGDGTRLSIL.

The V gene is TRBV15, the J gene TRBJ2-1; D is perhaps TRBD2 (5 bases). The CDR3 spans 17 residues. Trimming cost V 1 base and J 3 bases, with 16 bases left between them. Germline loops: CDR1 LNHNV, CDR2 YYDKDF (reference sequence). In nucleotides, the CDR3 is TGTGCCACCAGCAGAGTTAAAGCAGGAGGCTTCTACAATGAGCAGTTCTTC. It translates to CATSRVKAGGFYNEQFF.

V usage is TRBV5-4 and J usage is TRBJ1-5, with D uncertain. Trimming took 0 bases from V and 6 from J, leaving 7 bases between them. The CDR3 has 13 residues. Germline values: CDR1 SGHNT, CDR2 YYREEE (reference sequence). The CDR3 sequence is CASSLGPGQPQHF. DNA of the CDR3: TGTGCCAGCAGCTTGGGTCCGGGTCAGCCCCAGCATTTT.

The chain is built from TRBV6-5 and TRBJ1-1, with D maybe TRBD1 (6 bases). V lost 7 bases to trimming and J lost 5 bases, with 17 bases between them. Germline V gene sequence: CDR1 MNHEY, CDR2 SVGAGI. The CDR3 has 14 amino acids. The CDR3 reads CASTFRGRGTEAFF. In DNA form, the CDR3 reads TGTGCCAGCACCTTCAGGGGAAGAGGGACTGAAGCTTTCTTT.

This rearrangement joins TRBV30 to TRBJ1-5; TRBD1 matches 8 bases. V lost 3 bases, J lost 10 bases, and 14 bases stayed unmatched. Germline assignment: CDR1 GTSNPN and CDR2 SVGIG (reference sequence). The CDR3 contains 15 residues. Here the CDR3 DNA reads TGTGCCTGGAGGCACACCGGGACAGGTGTGAGTCCCCAGCATTTT. Encoded protein: CAWRHTGTGVSPQHF.

The chain is built from TRBV28 and TRBJ1-2; a possible D gene is TRBD1 (5 bases). Deletions cut 6 bases from V and 3 bases from J, with 11 bases between. CDR3 size: 13 residues. Germline CDR1 reads MDHEN; CDR2 reads SYDVKM. Written as DNA, the CDR3 is TGTGCCAGCAGGCCGGGGGGGGACTATGGCTACACCTTC. It encodes CASRPGGDYGYTF.

The chain is built from TRBV7-8 and TRBJ1-2; TRBD1 agrees at 10 bases. Germline V gene lookup returns CDR1 SGHVS and CDR2 FQNEAQ. CDR3 length: 15 amino acids. V shed 5 bases and J 3 bases; nucleotides not matched to a gene: 6. For the CDR3, the DNA is TGTGCCAGCAGCCAGCGACAGGGGGCCCACTATGGCTACACCTTC. Its translation is CASSQRQGAHYGYTF.

The V and J genes are TRBV25-1 and TRBJ2-1; the D is unclear. The CDR3 has 12 residues. The germline V and J ends were trimmed by 2 bases and 7 bases, with 6 bases remaining between them. Looked up from germline, CDR1 is MGHDK and CDR2 is SYGVNS. The CDR3 nucleotides are TGTGCCAGCAGTGAACGGTTGAATGAGCAGTTCTTC. Its protein is CASSERLNEQFF.

The rearrangement uses TRBV9 and TRBJ2-1, with D possibly TRBD1 on 5 matching bases. Germline CDR1 reads SGDLS; CDR2 reads YYNGEE. The CDR3 has 15 amino acids. Trimming stripped 0 bases from V and 2 bases from J, with 9 bases between. The CDR3 sequence is CASSVDLDTYNEQFF. The CDR3 DNA is TGTGCCAGCAGCGTAGACTTGGACACCTACAATGAGCAGTTCTTC. The full variable domain, in which reference TRBV9 and TRBJ2-1 provide the parts outside the CDR3, is DSGVTQTPKHLITATGQRVTLRCSPRSGDLSVYWYQQSLDQGLQFLIQYYNGEERAKGNILERFSAQQFPDLHSELNLSSLELGDSALYFCASSVDLDTYNEQFFGPGTRLTVL.

The chain combines TRBV19 with TRBJ2-4; D uncertain. Germline loops: CDR1 LNHDA, CDR2 SQIVND (reference sequence). Trimming pared 5 bases from V and 6 bases from J, leaving 11 bases between. The CDR3 is 13 amino acids. The CDR3 bases are TGTGCCAGTAGTTCAAGCCCCGGAAACATTCAGTACTTC. It encodes CASSSSPGNIQYF.

A note on this clone: Within the sample, other DNA sequences also encode this same CDR3. The V gene is TRBV5-1, the J gene TRBJ2-3, with 8 bases that match TRBD1. J was trimmed by 1 base and V by 4 bases; bases with no gene match: 5. Germline loops: CDR1 SGHRS, CDR2 YFSETQ. The length of the CDR3 is 15 residues. The CDR3 DNA reads as TGCGCCAGCAGCCTCAGGGGGCTAGGCACAGATACGCAGTATTTT. As protein: CASSLRGLGTDTQYF.

The sample holds a few counts of this clone. The chain recombines TRBV2 with TRBJ1-2, with 8 bases lining up with TRBD1. Germline CDR1 reads SNHLY; CDR2 reads FYNNEI. The CDR3 has 12 residues. V was pared by 7 bases and J by 5 bases, with 3 bases of the junction left unmatched. The CDR3 DNA is TGTGCCAGCACCAGGGGGCTTTATGGCTACACCTTC. Amino acid sequence: CASTRGLYGYTF.

This chain uses TRBV5-6 with TRBJ2-3; 8 nucleotides match TRBD2. The germline V gene encodes CDR1 SGHDT and CDR2 YYEEEE. The CDR3 contains 16 residues. V trimming: 2 bases; J trimming: 2 bases; junction bases outside the gene matches: 7. CDR3 bases: TGTGCCAGCAGCTTCAATCAGCGGGGGAACACAGATACGCAGTATTTT. Protein product: CASSFNQRGNTDTQYF.

This chain connects TRBV5-1 to TRBJ2-2; 10 nucleotides agree with TRBD1. Germline CDR1 reads SGHRS; CDR2 reads YFSETQ. The V and J ends lost 4 bases and 0 bases, in that order; junction bases with no gene match: 6. This CDR3 has 17 amino acids. The CDR3 loop is CASSRTGTGANTGELFF. Here the CDR3 DNA reads TGCGCCAGCAGCCGCACCGGGACAGGGGCGAACACCGGGGAGCTGTTTTTT.

The gene calls are TRBV3-1 (or the pseudogene TRBV3-2) and TRBJ1-1, with a tentative D call TRBD1 (6 bases). The V and J ends lost 3 bases and 8 bases respectively, with 16 bases between them. The CDR3 is made up of 14 amino acids. The germline V gene encodes CDR1 LGHDT and CDR2 YNNKEL (reference sequence). The CDR3 DNA is TGTGCCAGCAGCCACCAGGGGCGCCGTCCCGAAGCTTTCTTT. As protein: CASSHQGRRPEAFF.

Only a few counts were recorded for this clone. V and J are TRBV6-6 and TRBJ2-1; 8 nucleotides line up with TRBD1. J lost 5 bases, V lost 6 bases, and 12 bases had no gene match. CDR1 is MNHNY, CDR2 SVGAGI, per germline (reference sequence). The CDR3 covers 16 residues. The CDR3, as DNA: TGTGCCAGCAGGCGAAAGAGGGACAGGCCCCACAATGAGCAGTTCTTC. It encodes CASRRKRDRPHNEQFF.

The J gene is TRBJ1-4, the V gene TRBV27; D possibly corresponds to TRBD1 (6 bases). Germline loops: CDR1 MNHEY, CDR2 SMNVEV (reference sequence). The CDR3 has 14 amino acids. Between the trimmed V and J ends, which lost 7 bases and 5 bases, there was a span of 14 bases. DNA for the CDR3: TGTGCCAGCACCCAAAGGGGGGGGAATGAAAAACTGTTTTTT. Amino acid sequence: CASTQRGGNEKLFF.